These T cell receptor beta chains were read from a single sample in a study of blood T cell repertoires in COVID-19. Sequencing used immunoSEQ multiplex PCR; TCRdb keeps in-frame clones, though not all of them. The sample comprises fewer than 250,000 clones, 92% of which are singletons, and roughly 0.89% rests with the top ten. The sample was peripheral blood. The receptors come from a man aged 25-45 years with COVID-19, enrolled during active disease. Both conserved end residues are part of each CDR3. The order of the fields is J gene, clone size, D gene, V gene, CDR3 DNA, CDR3 protein. The D gene is left open where the match is weak. Only some rows state a clone size, as once, few, many or a class for expanded clones.

TRBJ1-4	NA	TRBD1	TRBV7-9	TGTGCCAGCAGCGATATACCTGGGGCCGGGACAGGCCATGAAAAACTGTTTTTT	CASSDIPGAGTGHEKLFF
TRBJ1-1	NA	NA	TRBV19	TGTGCCAGTAGTATCCCGACAGGAATGAACACTGAAGCTTTCTTT	CASSIPTGMNTEAFF
TRBJ2-7	NA	TRBD2	TRBV6-1	TGTGCCAGCAGTGGAGGACTAGCGGGGGGGATGTACGAGCAGTACTTC	CASSGGLAGGMYEQYF
TRBJ1-2	NA	NA	TRBV7-2	TGTGCCAGCAGCTTGGGGACATTCTATGGCTACACCTTC	CASSLGTFYGYTF
TRBJ1-2	NA	TRBD1	TRBV19	TGTGCCAGTAGTAGGGACAGTTTCTATGGCTACACCTTC	CASSRDSFYGYTF
TRBJ1-4	once	TRBD1	TRBV5-5	TGTGCCAGCAGCTCTGGGACAGGGGTGACAGCTAATGAAAAACTGTTTTTT	CASSSGTGVTANEKLFF
TRBJ1-2	NA	TRBD1	TRBV19	TGTGCCAGTAGTTCCCGGGACAGGATAGTTCGCGGCTATGGCTACACCTTC	CASSSRDRIVRGYGYTF
TRBJ2-3	NA	TRBD1	TRBV9	TGTGCCAGCAGCGACTCAGGGGGTACGCAGTATTTT	CASSDSGGTQYF
TRBJ1-1	NA	NA	TRBV27	TGTGCCAGCAGTTTATCCGGTGGCGGGGGGGAGACATACACTGAAGCTTTCTTT	CASSLSGGGGETYTEAFF
TRBJ2-3	NA	TRBD1	TRBV27	TGTGCCAGCAGTTCGGGACAGGGATTAGATACGCAGTATTTT	CASSSGQGLDTQYF
TRBJ1-2	NA	TRBD1	TRBV20-1	TGCAGTGCTAGTGACTCGGTAGGGGGCGCGAATGGCTACACCTTC	CSASDSVGGANGYTF
TRBJ2-7	NA	TRBD1	TRBV13	TGTGCCAGCAGCTGGACAGGGGCTCTACCGCAATCCTACGAGCAGTACTTC	CASSWTGALPQSYEQYF
TRBJ2-1	NA	NA	TRBV6-5	TGTGCCAGCAGTTACTCGGGGAGCTCCTACAATGAGCAGTTCTTC	CASSYSGSSYNEQFF
TRBJ2-5	NA	TRBD1	TRBV5-5	TGTGCCAGCAGCACGACAGGGTCTGGAGAGACCCAGTACTTC	CASSTTGSGETQYF
TRBJ1-3	NA	TRBD1	TRBV25-1	TGTGCCAGCAGCACAGGGGGGTCTGGAAACACCATATATTTT	CASSTGGSGNTIYF
TRBJ2-1	NA	TRBD2	TRBV6-5	TGTGCCAGCAGTTACCCGGGGGGGCGGCATGAGCAGTTCTTC	CASSYPGGRHEQFF
TRBJ2-7	NA	TRBD1	TRBV9	TGTGCCAGCAGCGGGGACAGGAGGAGCTCCGAGCAGTACTTC	CASSGDRRSSEQYF
TRBJ1-1	NA	TRBD1	TRBV19	TGTGCCAGTAGTAGGGACAGGCGGTTGAACACTGAAGCTTTCTTT	CASSRDRRLNTEAFF
TRBJ1-2	NA	TRBD1	TRBV9	TGTGCCAGCAGCCTTGCCCGGACAGGGAACAGAATCTATGGCTACACCTTC	CASSLARTGNRIYGYTF
TRBJ1-2	NA	TRBD1	TRBV4-1	TGCGCCAGCAGCCAGGACAGGGGCCACTATGGCTACACCTTC	CASSQDRGHYGYTF
TRBJ1-3	NA	NA	TRBV9	TGTGCCAGCAGCGTAGGGAGCAGCTTCTCTGGAAACACCATATATTTT	CASSVGSSFSGNTIYF
TRBJ1-6	NA	TRBD1	TRBV9	TGTGCCAGCAGCGTAGACACAGGGGCAGAAAATTCACCCCTCCACTTT	CASSVDTGAENSPLHF
TRBJ1-6	NA	NA	TRBV5-1	TGCGCCAGCAGCTCCGGGACACTTAATAATTCACCCCTCCACTTT	CASSSGTLNNSPLHF
TRBJ2-1	NA	NA	TRBV27	TGTGCCAGCAGTTTGGCAGGGGCGGCCTACAATGAGCAGTTCTTC	CASSLAGAAYNEQFF
TRBJ1-4	NA	NA	TRBV7-2	TGTGCCAGCAGCTTAGATCGACGAGGAACTAATGAAAAACTGTTTTTT	CASSLDRRGTNEKLFF
TRBJ2-2	NA	TRBD2	TRBV4-1	TGCGCCAGCAGCCGCTCCGGGACTAGCCTATACCCGGGGGAGCTGTTTTTT	CASSRSGTSLYPGELFF
TRBJ1-3	NA	NA	TRBV9	TGTGCCAGCAGCCTCCAGGACAAGAGAAACACCATATATTTT	CASSLQDKRNTIYF
TRBJ2-7	once	TRBD2	TRBV9	TGTGCCAGCAGCGCCGGGGGGTTGACCTACGAGCAGTACTTC	CASSAGGLTYEQYF
TRBJ2-3	NA	NA	TRBV6-4	TGTGCCAGCAGTGACTCTTGGTCGGGGGACCACGACCCCCGGGGAGATACGCAGTATTTT	CASSDSWSGDHDPRGDTQYF
TRBJ1-2	NA	NA	TRBV7-2	TGTGCCAGCGGGAGCTATGGCTACACCTTC	CASGSYGYTF
TRBJ1-4	NA	TRBD1	TRBV5-1	TGCGCCAGCAGCCCCACAGGGGACTCGAGTGAAAAACTGTTTTTT	CASSPTGDSSEKLFF
TRBJ1-3	NA	NA	TRBV30	TGTGCCTGGAGTGTCTCTGACAAAAACACCATATATTTT	CAWSVSDKNTIYF
TRBJ1-1	once	NA	TRBV29-1	TGCAGCGTTCAGGGGTTAATGAACACTGAAGCTTTCTTT	CSVQGLMNTEAFF
TRBJ2-5	NA	NA	TRBV9	TGTGCCAGCAGCGTAGAACACATCGGGGAGACCCAGTACTTC	CASSVEHIGETQYF
TRBJ1-1	few	NA	TRBV9	TGTGCCAGCAGCAAACCCGGGAAAATCACTGAAGCTTTCTTT	CASSKPGKITEAFF
TRBJ1-1	NA	TRBD1	TRBV3-1/TRBV3-2	TGTGCCAGCAGCCAAGTGACAGGGACTGAAGCTTTCTTT	CASSQVTGTEAFF
TRBJ1-4	NA	NA	TRBV12-3/TRBV12-4	TGTGCCAGCAGAGGACAGTTAAATGAAAAACTGTTTTTT	CASRGQLNEKLFF
TRBJ2-3	NA	NA	TRBV27	TGTGCCAGCAGTTACCGTTGGCGGGATACGCAGTATTTT	CASSYRWRDTQYF
TRBJ2-2	NA	NA	TRBV6-1	TGTGCCAGCAGTGAACCGGGGTACGGGGAGCTGTTTTTT	CASSEPGYGELFF
TRBJ1-6	NA	NA	TRBV19	TGTGCCAGTAGTATAGGGGGGACTCCAGACATTCGCCATAATTCACCCCTCCACTTT	CASSIGGTPDIRHNSPLHF
TRBJ1-2	NA	TRBD1	TRBV27	TGTGCCAGCCGCTCAGGACAGGCGAACTATGGCTACACCTTC	CASRSGQANYGYTF
TRBJ1-2	NA	NA	TRBV5-4	TGTGCCAGCAGCTCAGTAACAGAAATTGGCTACACCTTC	CASSSVTEIGYTF
TRBJ2-5	NA	NA	TRBV6-5	TGTGCCAGCAGCACGGGGCAAGAGACCCAGTACTTC	CASSTGQETQYF
TRBJ1-1	NA	TRBD1	TRBV5-1	TGCGCCAGCAGCTTGGGCGGCGGAGGGGGCAACACTGAAGCTTTCTTT	CASSLGGGGGNTEAFF
TRBJ1-6	NA	TRBD1	TRBV11-2	TGTGCCAGCAGCATAGAGACAGGGGAGAATTCACCCCTCCACTTT	CASSIETGENSPLHF
TRBJ1-6	NA	TRBD1	TRBV9	TGTGCCAGCAGCGTAGCTGGACAGGCCTATAATTCACCCCTCCACTTT	CASSVAGQAYNSPLHF
TRBJ2-2	once	NA	TRBV3-1/TRBV3-2	TGTGCCAGCAGCCAAGATCGTCGGGAAGGGACCGGGGAGCTGTTTTTT	CASSQDRREGTGELFF
TRBJ2-7	NA	TRBD2	TRBV5-1	TGCGCCAGCAGCTTGAGTATTGGTAGCGGGGGATACGAGCAGTACTTC	CASSLSIGSGGYEQYF
TRBJ1-2	NA	NA	TRBV19	TGTGCCAGTGGCGCCACAGGCTTTAACTATGGCTACACCTTC	CASGATGFNYGYTF
TRBJ1-6	NA	NA	TRBV7-9	TGTGCCAGCACGCAAACGGGTAATTCACCCCTCCACTTT	CASTQTGNSPLHF
TRBJ1-4	NA	NA	TRBV19	TGTGCCAGTATAGGGCGGGGGACAACTAATGAAAAACTGTTTTTT	CASIGRGTTNEKLFF
TRBJ2-7	NA	TRBD1	TRBV10-1	TGCGCCAGCAGTGAGTCGGTACAGGGGGATACCTCCTACGAGCAGTACTTC	CASSESVQGDTSYEQYF
TRBJ1-1	NA	NA	TRBV6-5	TGTGCCAGCAGTCCTGGCGGGGGGGGGACTGAAGCTTTCTTT	CASSPGGGGTEAFF
TRBJ2-2	NA	TRBD1	TRBV19	TGTGCCAGTAGGGACAGGGACACCGGGGAGCTGTTTTTT	CASRDRDTGELFF
TRBJ1-6	NA	NA	TRBV20-1	TGCAGTGCTAGTGTGGCGCAGGCCCATTCACCCCTCCACTTT	CSASVAQAHSPLHF
TRBJ2-5	NA	NA	TRBV14	TGTGCCAGCAGCCAAGTCCAGCGGGAGACCCAGTACTTC	CASSQVQRETQYF
TRBJ2-7	NA	TRBD1	TRBV30	TGTGCCTGGATCGGGGGACAGGGCGCCTACGAGCAGTACTTC	CAWIGGQGAYEQYF